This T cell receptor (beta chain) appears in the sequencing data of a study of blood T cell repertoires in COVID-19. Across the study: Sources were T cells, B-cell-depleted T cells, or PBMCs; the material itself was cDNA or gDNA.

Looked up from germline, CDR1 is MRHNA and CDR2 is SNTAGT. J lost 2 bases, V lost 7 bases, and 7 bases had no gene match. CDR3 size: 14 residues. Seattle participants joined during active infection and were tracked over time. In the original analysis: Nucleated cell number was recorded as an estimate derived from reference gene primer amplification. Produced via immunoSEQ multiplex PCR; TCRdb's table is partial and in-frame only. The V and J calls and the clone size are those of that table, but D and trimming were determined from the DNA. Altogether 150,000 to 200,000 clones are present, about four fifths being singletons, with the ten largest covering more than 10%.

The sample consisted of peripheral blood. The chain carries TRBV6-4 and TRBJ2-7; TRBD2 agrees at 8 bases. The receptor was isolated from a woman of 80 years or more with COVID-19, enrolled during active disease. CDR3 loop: CASILERGTYEQYF. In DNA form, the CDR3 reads TGTGCCAGCATACTGGAGCGGGGGACCTACGAGCAGTACTTC.